Below, 18 T cell receptor beta chains from the same sample are listed, as sequenced in a study of beta chain features in type 1 diabetes. Expressed TCRB transcripts were sequenced because the entire RNA isolate underwent reverse transcription. The repertoire was sequenced with immunoSEQ multiplex PCR; TCRdb's copy has only in-frame clones and lacks some. This sample carries 860,000 or so clones, about 17% of them seen once, and the ten largest clones take 0.02% to 0.025%. The sequencing input was naive CD4+ T cells from blood. These receptors came from a woman aged 18-29 years in good health.

This clone was counted between two and nine times. This chain joins TRBV14 and TRBJ2-2; D is undetermined. Germline CDR1 and CDR2: SGHDN and FVKESK. V lost 0 bases and J lost 1, with 6 bases in between. CDR3 size: 15 residues. This CDR3 reads CASSQDWGNTGELFF. CDR3 DNA: TGTGCCAGCAGCCAAGATTGGGGGAACACCGGGGAGCTGTTTTTT.

This clone was found a few times. This sequence joins TRBV5-4 and TRBJ2-3; a weak D match, TRBD2 (5 bases). Trimming removed 7 bases from V and 1 base from J, with 10 bases in between. The CDR3 has 13 residues. Germline CDR1 is SGHNT and CDR2 is YYREEE (reference sequence). The CDR3 is CASSSGRTDTQYF. The CDR3 region has the DNA TGTGCCAGCTCAAGCGGACGCACAGATACGCAGTATTTT.

This clone turned up a few times. The rearrangement joins TRBV7-3 to TRBJ2-4; 9 bases line up with TRBD1. V dropped 1 base and J dropped 7; count of bases not matched to a gene: 5. This CDR3 spans 15 amino acids. Germline CDR1 is SGHTA and CDR2 is FQGTGA. The DNA of the CDR3 is TGTGCCAGCAGCTTAAACAGGGGGCCTCCTAACATTCAGTACTTC. This sequence encodes CASSLNRGPPNIQYF. Using reference TRBV7-3 and TRBJ2-4 for the parts outside the CDR3, the full variable domain is GAGVSQTPSNKVTEKGKYVELRCDPISGHTALYWYRQSLGQGPEFLIYFQGTGAADDSGLPNDRFFAVRPEGSVSTLKIQRTERGDSAVYLCASSLNRGPPNIQYFGAGTRLSVL.

This chain links TRBV6-1 with TRBJ2-7; 8 positions agree with TRBD2. The CDR3 length is 15 residues. The J segment lost 1 base and the V segment lost 6 bases, leaving 8 bases of the junction unmatched. Germline V gene sequence: CDR1 MNHNS, CDR2 SASEGT. The CDR3: CASSSIAGPSYEQYF. For the CDR3, the DNA is TGTGCCAGCAGCTCTATAGCGGGACCTTCCTACGAGCAGTACTTC.

In DNA form, the CDR3 reads TGCGCCAGCAGCCATTCACAACTGGTTACAGATACGCAGTATTTT. Translation: CASSHSQLVTDTQYF. This chain connects TRBV4-1 to TRBJ2-3; no reliable D call. Trimming took off 3 bases at V and 3 bases at J, with 13 bases between the two ends. The CDR3 covers 15 residues. The germline V gene has CDR1 MGHRA and CDR2 YSYEKL.

This chain connects TRBV27 to TRBJ2-1; TRBD2 aligns across 10 bases. Per the germline V gene, CDR1 is MNHEY and CDR2 is SMNVEV (reference sequence). The CDR3 spans 17 residues. V lost 6 bases and J lost 6; bases outside the gene matches: 14. The CDR3 region is CASRAGLAFSGRNEQFF. CDR3 DNA sequence: TGTGCCAGCAGGGCGGGACTAGCGTTTTCAGGACGCAATGAGCAGTTCTTC.

This chain connects TRBV7-2 to TRBJ2-7; TRBD1 or TRBD2 may be the D gene (6 bases each). Germline V lookup: CDR1 SGHTA, CDR2 FQGNSA. V lost 5 bases and J 0 bases, leaving 14 bases between the germline ends. The CDR3 is 15 amino acids. The CDR3 DNA follows: TGTGCCAGCAGCCACTGGAGGGGGAGCTCCTACGAGCAGTACTTC. Translated, it gives CASSHWRGSSYEQYF.

V and J are TRBV13 and TRBJ1-4; D is unclear. Germline V gene sequence: CDR1 PRHDT, CDR2 FYEKMQ (reference sequence). The CDR3 length is 17 residues. V lost 5 bases and J 0 bases, leaving 16 bases between the germline ends. CDR3: CASSPRRGASTNEKLFF. The CDR3, as DNA: TGTGCCAGCAGCCCCCGGCGAGGCGCATCAACTAATGAAAAACTGTTTTTT.

The chain recombines TRBV7-2 with TRBJ1-5; tentative D call: TRBD1 (5 bases). The CDR3 has 15 residues. Germline CDR1 reads SGHTA; CDR2 reads FQGNSA. V was trimmed by 1 base and J by 2 bases, leaving 9 bases between them. CDR3 sequence (DNA): TGTGCCAGCAGCTTAGTCCAGGGAGGCAATCAGCCCCAGCATTTT. Its translation: CASSLVQGGNQPQHF.

This clone was detected a few times. The V and J genes are TRBV7-9 and TRBJ2-5; TRBD2 might be the D (5 bases). The CDR3 loop spans 17 amino acids. Trimming left V 1 base short and J 1 base short, with 16 bases between. Germline V gene sequence: CDR1 SEHNR, CDR2 FQNEAQ (reference sequence). The CDR3 bases are TGTGCCAGCAGCTTAGGCCTAGCCGCTGACGTCCAAGAGACCCAGTACTTC. This translates into CASSLGLAADVQETQYF.

The chain employs TRBV28 and TRBJ2-3, with 8 bases matching TRBD1. Trimming took 2 bases from V and 3 from J; bases not matched to a gene: 4. The CDR3 consists of 15 residues. Looked up from germline, CDR1 is MDHEN and CDR2 is SYDVKM. The CDR3 sequence is CASSLPRGRTDTQYF. CDR3 nucleotide sequence: TGTGCCAGCAGTTTACCCAGGGGGCGGACAGATACGCAGTATTTT.

This clone has just a few counts. The chain combines TRBV7-9 with TRBJ2-1; TRBD2 matches at 7 bases. Trimming at V came to 6 bases and at J to 0 bases, leaving 5 bases not matched to a gene. This CDR3 has 15 amino acids. Germline values: CDR1 SEHNR, CDR2 FQNEAQ (reference sequence). The CDR3 region is CASRIAGSSYNEQFF. The CDR3, as DNA: TGTGCCAGCAGGATAGCGGGTTCCTCCTACAATGAGCAGTTCTTC. Supplemented by reference TRBV7-9 and TRBJ2-1, the full variable domain reads DTGVSQNPRHKITKRGQNVTFRCDPISEHNRLYWYRQTLGQGPEFLTYFQNEAQLEKSRLLSDRFSAERPKGSFSTLEIQRTEQGDSAMYLCASRIAGSSYNEQFFGPGTRLTVL.

The rearrangement links TRBV5-1 to TRBJ2-6, with D tentatively TRBD1 or TRBD2 (5 bases each). Germline V gene sequence: CDR1 SGHRS, CDR2 YFSETQ. Trimming removed 0 bases from V and 0 bases from J, with 10 bases in between. CDR3 length: 17 amino acids. The CDR3 region is CASSLEGRSSGANVLTF. The CDR3 DNA follows: TGCGCCAGCAGCTTGGAGGGACGGAGCTCTGGGGCCAACGTCCTGACTTTC.

This clone was counted a few times. The CDR3 DNA sequence: TGTGCCACCAGCAGAGAGGTGGGGTACACCGGGGAGCTGTTTTTT. This codes for CATSREVGYTGELFF. V gene TRBV15 combines with J gene TRBJ2-2; D uncertain. Per germline, CDR1 LNHNV and CDR2 YYDKDF (reference sequence). V lost 0 bases and J 3 bases, leaving 8 bases between the germline ends. The CDR3 is 15 amino acids. Looking up the rest from reference TRBV15 and TRBJ2-2 gives the full variable domain: DAMVIQNPRYQVTQFGKPVTLSCSQTLNHNVMYWYQQKSSQAPKLLFHYYDKDFNNEADTPDNFQSRRPNTSFCFLDIRSPGLGDTAMYLCATSREVGYTGELFFGEGSRLTVL.

This clone has a handful of counts. In DNA, the CDR3 is TGTGCCATCAGTGGAGGCTCTAACTATGGCTACACCTTC. Encoded protein: CAISGGSNYGYTF. This chain connects TRBV10-3 to TRBJ1-2; D uncertain. This CDR3 comprises 13 residues. Germline V gene lookup returns CDR1 ENHRY and CDR2 SYGVKD. Trimming removed 4 bases from V and 0 bases from J, with 6 bases in between.

CDR3 residues: CASTTDETQYF. CDR3 bases: TGCGCCAGCACGACAGATGAAACCCAGTACTTC. This sequence joins TRBV5-1 and TRBJ2-5; the D gene is possibly TRBD1 (5 bases). The germline CDR1 and CDR2 sequences are SGHRS and YFSETQ. The CDR3 has 11 amino acids. Trimming took off 6 bases at V and 8 bases at J, with 11 bases between the two ends.

A few counts support this clone. The chain recombines TRBV6-5 with TRBJ2-7; 8 positions agree with TRBD1. In germline, CDR1 is MNHEY, CDR2 SVGAGI. CDR3 length: 14 amino acids. V shed 6 bases, J shed 3 bases, and the junction held 7 bases outside the gene matches. The CDR3 here is CASSRGQGVYEQYF. The CDR3 DNA reads as TGTGCCAGCAGCCGCGGACAGGGCGTCTACGAGCAGTACTTC.

This clone was detected only a few times. The chain couples TRBV7-9 to TRBJ2-1; D gene unclear. This CDR3 region has 13 residues. V lost 2 bases, J lost 5 bases, and 7 bases lay in between. CDR1 is SEHNR, CDR2 FQNEAQ, per germline (reference sequence). The CDR3 region is CASSLIRDNEQFF. In nucleotides, the CDR3 is TGTGCCAGCAGCTTAATAAGGGACAATGAGCAGTTCTTC.